This T cell receptor beta chain was identified during a study of cytomegalovirus exposure and HLA in healthy donors (dated by TCRdb to the late 2010s). In terms of the full investigation: An earlier analysis of fewer than 750 of the donors reported 250 to 350 Gb of sequence data and 117 million unique TCR beta sequences obtained from about 179 million T cells. About 300 gigabases of sequencing data and 80 million or so unique TCR sequences were included in an early release covering under 650 HLA-typed donors. Of the approximately 370 genotyped donors, less than 85% were placed in the genetic ancestry cluster associated with self-reported Caucasian donors. The study was designed to test whether signatures of past pathogen exposure could be identified by cataloging public T cell receptors. Using immunosequencing, the study profiled T cell repertoires from about 650 subjects and related those repertoires to cytomegalovirus serostatus. Along with the roughly 670-subject first cohort, a separate validation cohort of over a hundred different subjects was used. High-throughput TCR immunosequencing, statistical association of individual TCRs with disease status, and machine learning were combined to predict cytomegalovirus infection status. A later analysis re-analyzed previously published TCR beta repertoires from about 730 donors and added high-resolution HLA genotyping to study TCR occurrence patterns. Rather than using new phenotypic data, the later analysis identified candidate immune exposures from TCR beta sequences and from how often those sequences occurred across donors. An earlier analysis of roughly 580 of the donors used high-throughput TCR beta sequencing to judge whether each TCR beta V gene segment behaved as functional or pseudogenic. Donor age, sex, ethnicity and CMV serostatus were compiled alongside the repertoire data. In a later genetic analysis, genome-wide SNP genotypes for about three fifths of the roughly 670 donors were used, and that subset was treated as a discovery cohort. Every repertoire in the discovery cohort had been generated on one and the same sequencing platform. Class I and class II HLA loci were covered by the typing at four-digit resolution. Typing coverage differed by locus: A, B, C, DRB1 and DQB1 were typed in about 620-640 donors, DQA1 in about 500, DPA1 in some 600, and DPB1 in approximately 450. A few DR-DQ haplotypes were handled as single units for association and clustering because linkage in the cohort was strong. Among about 410 genotyped donors of the cohort, an average of approximately 240,000 unique TCR beta nucleotide sequences was sequenced per donor, of which approximately 18% were non-productive. Overall study outcomes, separate from this receptor: In a later analysis, several top co-occurrence clusters were reported to appear linked to parvovirus B19, influenza, CMV and Epstein-Barr virus. Because HLA typing was missing for some donors at each locus, association tests included only the typed subset. The cohort was sequenced for TCR beta chains only, and without alpha or paired-chain data the features that could be detected were limited. Approximately 18 rarely observed V segments, including chromosome 9 orphons, were excluded from the earlier analysis of approximately 500 of the donors because counts were too low. A later analysis found that most CMV-associated TCR beta chains appeared HLA-restricted, with HLA associations seemingly driven largely by CMV exposure. Three of the identified cytomegalovirus-associated TCR beta chains were confirmed in vitro to be specific for cytomegalovirus antigens. The study listed 150 to 200 TCR beta chains as associated with cytomegalovirus. The 87-base-pair reads could not distinguish some IMGT-functional V segments, including TRBV6-2 and TRBV6-3, so those segments were excluded. For the cohort, immune exposure information was limited to CMV serostatus. According to a later analysis, TCR association rates differed among HLA loci, with DRB1 alleles showing the most associated TCRs and HLA-C alleles showing the fewest. In a later analysis, HLA-associated TCR beta chains showed more clonal expansion and lower generation probabilities than non-associated chains that were equally common. In both the original and validation cohorts, the classifier was reported to diagnose cytomegalovirus status with high specificity and sensitivity. When HLA alleles, especially DR and DQ, strongly co-occurred, attributing TCR associations to individual alleles was difficult. Most TCR sequences were observed very rarely across donors, whereas some public TCRs were present in many individuals. Correlated functional status among segregating V segments might reflect linkage disequilibrium, but an unknown experimental factor could not be ruled out. In a later genetic analysis, fewer N-insertions in productive TCRs were reported among donors in an Asian-associated ancestry cluster than the roughly 700-donor mean. A group of highly shared sequence variants was considered likely to be a technical artifact of the sequencing pipeline. An earlier analysis of approximately 500 of the donors showed that most TCR beta V segments appeared in productive rearrangements either about 90% or about 30% of the time, which broadly matched IMGT annotations. A further reported finding was that TCR beta sequences accurately predicted the HLA-A and HLA-B alleles for most subjects in the first cohort. A later analysis associated about 16,000 TCR beta sequences with specific HLA alleles at a false discovery rate of 0.05. In a later genetic analysis, a missense DCLRE1C variant was associated with V-gene and J-gene trimming of TCR beta chains, and the association was replicated in an independent cohort. The presence/absence analyses assumed that sequencing depth was roughly uniform across donors, and that assumption may not be true. The authors suggested that the approach could potentially be extended to other disease states and immunological phenotypes.

CDR1 and CDR2 are drawn from the germline V gene: ENHRY, SYGVKD. Including cysteine and phenylalanine, the CDR3 has 15 amino acids. Only the CDR3 portion is preserved as DNA: 45 bases, with reading frame beginning at the first base. Trimmed from V: 1 base; trimmed from J: 1 base; junction bases lacking a gene match: 4. Library preparation employed the immunoSEQ multiplex PCR assay. For the multiplex PCR, a mixture combining 60 forward primers for TCR Vbeta segments and 13 reverse primers for TCR Jbeta segments was used. The CDR3 region of rearranged TCR beta genes was amplified from genomic DNA by a multiplex PCR assay. On the Illumina HiSeq System, the amplified TCR beta libraries were sequenced as 87-base-pair reads. Under the source paper's analysis protocol: A later analysis tallied around 80 million unique TCR beta chains across the 600 to 700 repertoires, and approximately 9.9 million of those chains were shared by two or more donors. Raw reads were error-corrected and collapsed into unique sequences with a nearest-neighbor algorithm that merged closely related sequences to remove PCR and sequencing errors. To assign V, D and J gene segments, CDR3 sequences were aligned to IMGT reference sequences. For a sequence to be retained, at least a six-nucleotide match to both a V gene segment and a J gene segment was required. A rearrangement was called productive if the CDR3 had no stop codons and remained in frame with V and J, and every other rearrangement was called non-productive. Following IMGT convention, CDR3 was defined as the stretch from the second conserved V-encoded cysteine to the conserved J-encoded phenylalanine. In an earlier analysis of some 550 of the donors, sequences lacking an unambiguous match to a single V gene segment were excluded. An earlier analysis of some 610 of the donors called V segments functional above 56.7% productive rearrangements and segregating when the between-donor standard deviation exceeded 5%. A statistical classification framework was built to diagnose cytomegalovirus status from the catalog of TCR beta chain sequences. In a later analysis, TCR nucleotide sequences were compared against IMGT/GENE-DB human TR gene sequences so that V and J genes could be assigned. In a later analysis, CDR3 sequences and most-parsimonious VDJ recombination scenarios were assigned using the TCRdist pipeline. In a later analysis, each TCR beta chain was defined by its CDR3 amino acid sequence together with its V-gene family, and reads without a unique V-gene family were excluded. To address suspected cross-contamination and a sequencing artifact, a later analysis removed roughly 640 highly shared, low-generation-probability nucleotide sequences. In a later analysis, a clonal expansion index for each public chain was calculated from normalized within-repertoire ranks of inferred template counts. In a later analysis, generation probabilities were computed with a VDJ recombination model fitted to out-of-frame rearrangements, and the resulting probabilities were checked against IGoR. In a later analysis, hypergeometric tests were used to score TCR-TCR, TCR-HLA and TCR-CMV co-occurrence, with a repertoire-size bias correction applied to TCR pairs. A later analysis estimated false discovery rates by permuting HLA or CMV assignments 20 times. In a later analysis, co-occurring TCRs were grouped using DBSCAN, with TCRdist sequence similarity added in when clustering inside HLA-allele-positive subsets. Repertoires with fewer than 30,000 or more than 120,000 public chains were left out of co-occurrence clustering, as were five repertoires with anomalous nucleotide sharing. Imported from immuneACCESS, the table was reduced by TCRdb to in-frame sequences with V and J called. These copies leave out some clones; in studies compared against another copy, an unresolved V gene accounts for under half, and the cause of the remainder is not known. V, J and clone size derive from that table, while D and trimming were established from the DNA sequence. The sample records around 200,000 clones, around 85% of which are singletons. The ten largest clones take up 6.3% of the sample.

The cohort consisted of hundreds of healthy bone marrow donors. At the time of sampling, all cohort members were nominally healthy, though unrecorded immune exposures were likely present. The donor was CMV seropositive and belonged to the group of 250 to 300 seropositive cohort members. A peripheral blood sample was provided by each donor, and peripheral blood mononuclear cells were used for TCR beta sequencing. Genomic DNA was extracted from the blood cell samples with the Qiagen DNeasy Blood Extraction Kit. To note about this clone: No cognate antigen has been identified for it. No base-level quality is on record; no much larger clone is a single base apart.

The clonotype comes from a man in his forties or fifties in good health and CMV-seropositive. The rearranged chain carries TRBV10-3 and TRBJ2-7; 7 bases in between match TRBD1. Source material: PBMCs. The CDR3 region has the sequence CAISEYGQESYEQYF. The bases read TGTGCCATCAGTGAGTATGGACAGGAGTCCTACGAGCAGTACTTC.